These 32 T cell receptor beta chains originate from one sample sequenced in a study of PD-1 blockade in mismatch repair-deficient tumors. No cognate antigen is known for these TCRs. Method: immunoSEQ multiplex PCR; TCRdb's copy keeps in-frame clones and lacks some. The table lists about 14,000 clones, more than 75% of them singletons. Stated time point: identical roughly 10-day culture without peptide (control). The material was cells cultured in vitro, obtained from a patient treated with pembrolizumab. The receptors here all came from an adult with mismatch repair-deficient cancer.

This rearrangement joins TRBV27 to TRBJ2-7; D uncertain. This CDR3 is 14 amino acids long. Looked up from germline, CDR1 is MNHEY and CDR2 is SMNVEV (reference sequence). Trimming removed 6 bases at V and 2 bases at J, with 14 bases between. The CDR3 sequence: CASRKGLGTYEQYF. The CDR3 coding sequence is TGTGCCAGCAGAAAAGGCCTGGGGACCTACGAGCAGTACTTC.

This sequence joins TRBV27 and TRBJ2-1; D possibly corresponds to TRBD1 (6 bases). The germline gives CDR1 MNHEY, CDR2 SMNVEV (reference sequence). V was cut by 3 bases and J by 2 bases, with 14 bases left in between. The CDR3 totals 16 residues. The CDR3 here is CASSFEGDVTYNEQFF. DNA of the CDR3: TGTGCCAGCAGTTTCGAGGGGGACGTTACCTACAATGAGCAGTTCTTC.

This sequence joins TRBV27 and TRBJ2-3; unclear D gene. The CDR3 length is 16 residues. In germline, CDR1 is MNHEY, CDR2 SMNVEV (reference sequence). With 3 bases removed from V and 0 bases from J, the gap between germline ends came to 13 bases. CDR3 bases: TGTGCCAGCAGTTTTGGCAGGACGCCGAGCACAGATACGCAGTATTTT. Translation: CASSFGRTPSTDTQYF.

The genes are TRBV30 and TRBJ2-1; weak D call: TRBD2 (6 bases). V lost 8 bases and J 9 bases, leaving 17 bases between the germline ends. CDR1 is GTSNPN, CDR2 SVGIG, per germline (reference sequence). The CDR3 runs to 12 residues. DNA of the CDR3: TGTGCCCGTGGGGGGACGAGGGCTGAGCAGTTCTTC. This encodes CARGGTRAEQFF.

This chain connects TRBV28 to TRBJ1-3, with 7 bases matching TRBD1. Germline CDR1 MDHEN, CDR2 SYDVKM. The V and J ends lost 4 bases and 2 bases, in that order; junction bases with no gene match: 8. This CDR3 is built from 16 residues. CDR3 coding DNA: TGTGCCAGCAGTTCAGGGGGGAGGGCCCCTGGAAACACCATATATTTT. As protein: CASSSGGRAPGNTIYF.

J is TRBJ2-7 and V is TRBV5-1; the match to TRBD2 covers 11 bases. The germline gives CDR1 SGHRS, CDR2 YFSETQ. The CDR3 covers 15 residues. With 4 bases clipped from V and 3 bases from J, the junction kept 6 bases outside the gene matches. The CDR3 DNA reads TGCGCCAGCAGCCTTAGCGGGAGGGCCGACTACGAGCAGTACTTC. Its protein product is CASSLSGRADYEQYF.

The rearrangement uses TRBV30 and TRBJ2-7; D is perhaps TRBD1 (6 bases). The CDR3 length is 13 residues. V was shortened by 5 bases and J by 1 base, with 12 bases between the two germline ends. The germline CDR1 and CDR2 sequences are GTSNPN and SVGIG (reference sequence). The CDR3 region has the DNA TGTGCCTGGCCCCGCAGGGGATCCTACGAGCAGTACTTC. Translating gives CAWPRRGSYEQYF.

This chain links TRBV9 with TRBJ2-2, with D hard to call. The germline V gene encodes CDR1 SGDLS and CDR2 YYNGEE. The CDR3 runs 12 residues. The germline V and J ends were trimmed by 4 bases and 9 bases, with 10 bases remaining between them. In DNA form, the CDR3 reads TGTGCCAGCAGCCTGACCTCCCGGGAGCTGTTTTTT. Translation gives CASSLTSRELFF.

The rearrangement uses TRBV11-3 and TRBJ2-1, with D uncertain. This CDR3 comprises 14 residues. Germline V gives CDR1 SGHNT, CDR2 YENEEA. Trimming removed 5 bases at V and 0 bases at J, with 8 bases between. CDR3 sequence reads: CASSSQSSYNEQFF. The CDR3 nucleotides are TGTGCCAGCAGCAGCCAGAGCTCCTACAATGAGCAGTTCTTC.

The V gene is TRBV7-9, the J gene TRBJ2-3, with 11 bases that match TRBD2. V trimming: 8 bases; J trimming: 5 bases; junction bases outside the gene matches: 9. This CDR3 comprises 15 residues. Germline V gene sequence: CDR1 SEHNR, CDR2 FQNEAQ (reference sequence). The CDR3 DNA is TGTGCCAGCGGGGGGACTAGCGGTTACCGAGATACGCAGTATTTT. It is translated as CASGGTSGYRDTQYF.

This clone turned up a few times. The chain recombines TRBV13 with TRBJ2-7, with D possibly TRBD2 on 5 matching bases. Trimming removed 1 base from V and 3 bases from J, with 10 bases in between. CDR1 and CDR2 (germline): PRHDT, FYEKMQ (reference sequence). This CDR3 spans 14 amino acids. This chain's CDR3 is CASSLAGTDYEQYF. CDR3 in DNA: TGTGCCAGCAGCTTAGCGGGAACTGACTACGAGCAGTACTTC. Full variable domain (remainder filled in from reference TRBV13 and TRBJ2-7): AAGVIQSPRHLIKEKRETATLKCYPIPRHDTVYWYQQGPGQDPQFLISFYEKMQSDKGSIPDRFSAQQFSDYHSELNMSSLELGDSALYFCASSLAGTDYEQYFGPGTRLTVT.

V and J are TRBV11-3 and TRBJ2-3, with TRBD2 matching 15 bases. With 5 bases clipped from V and 4 bases from J, the junction kept 13 bases outside the gene matches. The germline V gene has CDR1 SGHNT and CDR2 YENEEA. The CDR3 is 19 amino acids. The CDR3 sequence: CASSPGLAGGPYLSDTQYF. As DNA, the CDR3 is TGTGCCAGCAGCCCAGGACTAGCGGGAGGGCCCTATTTATCAGATACGCAGTATTTT.

As concerns this clone: The junction departs from the called germline gene at one end, perhaps through a read error. The identical CDR3 is also encoded by other nucleotide sequences in the sample. The rearrangement joins TRBV5-1 to TRBJ2-7, with 8 nucleotides matching TRBD1. The length of the CDR3 is 16 residues. CDR1 and CDR2 (germline): SGHRS, YFSETQ. The CDR3 spells CASSVTGTGGSYEQYF. As DNA, the CDR3 is TGTGCCAGCAGCGTGACCGGGACAGGCGGTTCCTACGAGCAGTACTTC.

The V and J genes are TRBV28 and TRBJ2-5; D is unclear. The V gene lost 5 bases and the J gene lost 6 bases, with 16 bases spanning the gap. Germline CDR1 MDHEN, CDR2 SYDVKM. This CDR3 has 14 amino acids. For the CDR3, the DNA is TGTGCCAGCAGTGTAGCAGCCGGGCCCCAGACCCAGTACTTC. It codes for CASSVAAGPQTQYF. Looking up the rest from reference TRBV28 and TRBJ2-5 gives the full variable domain: DVKVTQSSRYLVKRTGEKVFLECVQDMDHENMFWYRQDPGLGLRLIYFSYDVKMKEKGDIPEGYSVSREKKERFSLILESASTNQTSMYLCASSVAAGPQTQYFGPGTRLLVL.

V usage is TRBV5-1 and J usage is TRBJ2-7; 9 nucleotides agree with TRBD1. CDR3 size: 14 residues. The V gene end was trimmed by 4 bases and the J gene end by 5 bases; junction bases not matched to a gene: 7. CDR1 and CDR2 (germline): SGHRS, YFSETQ. CDR3 nucleotide sequence: TGCGCCAGCAGCACCCCAGGACAGGGGAACGAGCAGTACTTC. This encodes CASSTPGQGNEQYF.

This rearrangement joins TRBV7-9 to TRBJ1-2; D is ambiguous. Germline values: CDR1 SEHNR, CDR2 FQNEAQ (reference sequence). V shed 5 bases and J shed 4 bases, with 11 bases lying between them. CDR3 size: 13 residues. The CDR3 protein is CASSPIGPYGYTF. The CDR3 DNA reads TGTGCCAGCAGCCCTATCGGGCCCTATGGCTACACCTTC. The variable domain in full, completed from reference TRBV7-9 and TRBJ1-2, reads DTGVSQNPRHKITKRGQNVTFRCDPISEHNRLYWYRQTLGQGPEFLTYFQNEAQLEKSRLLSDRFSAERPKGSFSTLEIQRTEQGDSAMYLCASSPIGPYGYTFGSGTRLTVV.

This clone was detected once. The rearrangement uses TRBV19 and TRBJ2-1, with D maybe TRBD2 (6 bases). The germline gives CDR1 LNHDA, CDR2 SQIVND (reference sequence). With 6 bases removed from V and 8 bases from J, the gap between germline ends came to 20 bases. There are 15 residues in the CDR3. CDR3: CASRIRGGVGDEQFF. The CDR3, as DNA: TGTGCCAGTAGAATAAGGGGCGGGGTAGGCGATGAGCAGTTCTTC. Drawing the rest from reference TRBV19 and TRBJ2-1, the complete variable domain is DGGITQSPKYLFRKEGQNVTLSCEQNLNHDAMYWYRQDPGQGLRLIYYSQIVNDFQKGDIAEGYSVSREKKESFPLTVTSAQKNPTAFYLCASRIRGGVGDEQFFGPGTRLTVL.

This chain links TRBV6-5 with TRBJ1-5; D uncertain. The CDR3 has 16 residues. The germline gives CDR1 MNHEY, CDR2 SVGAGI. The V end lost 0 bases, the J end lost 4 bases, and 13 bases lay between the germline ends. The CDR3 is CASSYSPPRINQPQHF. The CDR3 DNA follows: TGTGCCAGCAGTTACTCGCCCCCCCGGATAAATCAGCCCCAGCATTTT.

J is TRBJ1-3 and V is TRBV7-2; 7 bases are a match to TRBD1. Germline values: CDR1 SGHTA, CDR2 FQGNSA. The CDR3 totals 17 residues. The junction had 5 bases not matched to a gene; V was cut back by 0 bases and J by 0 bases. This CDR3 reads CASSLAQGVLSGNTIYF. The CDR3 coding sequence is TGTGCCAGCAGCTTAGCGCAGGGGGTCCTCTCTGGAAACACCATATATTTT.

This clone was seen only a few times. The rearrangement uses TRBV2 and TRBJ1-5; 10 bases align to TRBD1. Germline CDR1 SNHLY, CDR2 FYNNEI. CDR3 length equals 14 residues. The ends lost 9 bases at V and 6 bases at J; junction bases unmatched: 8. CDR3: CASTGQGMIQPQHF. CDR3 DNA: TGTGCCAGTACGGGACAGGGGATGATTCAGCCCCAGCATTTT. Full variable domain (rest looked up from reference TRBV2 and TRBJ1-5): EPEVTQTPSHQVTQMGQEVILRCVPISNHLYFYWYRQILGQKVEFLVSFYNNEISEKSEIFDDQFSVERPDGSNFTLKIRSTKLEDSAMYFCASTGQGMIQPQHFGDGTRLSIL.

The chain recombines TRBV18 with TRBJ1-1; perhaps TRBD1 as D (5 bases). The CDR3 is made up of 16 amino acids. Germline V gene lookup returns CDR1 KGHSH and CDR2 LQKENI. Deletions cut 3 bases from V and 1 base from J, with 15 bases between. The CDR3: CASSPYSQGGNTEAFF. CDR3 sequence (DNA): TGTGCCAGCTCACCCTACTCTCAGGGAGGGAACACTGAAGCTTTCTTT.

The J gene is TRBJ2-2, the V gene TRBV4-2; 8 bases fit TRBD2. From germline, CDR1 is LGHNA and CDR2 YNFKEQ. This CDR3 comprises 15 residues. V shed 0 bases and J 6 bases; nucleotides not matched to a gene: 3. CDR3 nucleotides: TGTGCCAGCAGCCAAGAACAAGCGGGAGCCGGGGAGCTGTTTTTT. This encodes CASSQEQAGAGELFF.

The chain has TRBV2 and TRBJ1-2; 7 positions agree with TRBD1. The V gene's germline CDR1 is SNHLY and CDR2 FYNNEI. This CDR3 region has 18 residues. V shed 2 bases and J 3 bases; nucleotides not matched to a gene: 15. The CDR3 DNA reads as TGTGCCAGCAGTGAACACACGGGACAGTTACATGGGGACTATGGCTACACCTTC. It codes for CASSEHTGQLHGDYGYTF.

This chain links TRBV6-4 with TRBJ2-7, with 7 bases matching TRBD1. Germline CDR1 MRHNA, CDR2 SNTAGT. J was trimmed by 3 bases and V by 10 bases; bases with no gene match: 21. This CDR3 comprises 17 residues. CDR3 DNA: TGTGCCATCTACCTCACAGGGGCCGATTCTCGATGCTACGAGCAGTACTTC. Residues: CAIYLTGADSRCYEQYF.

The chain employs TRBV27 and TRBJ1-2; unclear D gene. Trimming shortened V by 4 bases and J by 3 bases, and 9 bases separated the two germline ends. Germline CDR1 is MNHEY and CDR2 is SMNVEV (reference sequence). The CDR3 has 13 amino acids. CDR3 protein: CASSYSRDYGYTF. The CDR3 DNA reads TGTGCCAGCAGTTATAGCCGGGACTATGGCTACACCTTC.

This clone is a singleton in its sample. The chain joins TRBV7-9 to TRBJ1-4; D uncertain. Germline CDR1 is SEHNR and CDR2 is FQNEAQ (reference sequence). CDR3 length equals 14 residues. Trimming left V 3 bases short and J 0 bases short, with 5 bases between. Written as DNA, the CDR3 is TGTGCCAGCAGCTTTTATGCAACTAATGAAAAACTGTTTTTT. As protein: CASSFYATNEKLFF.

This chain joins TRBV5-4 and TRBJ2-2, with D hard to call. Germline V gives CDR1 SGHNT, CDR2 YYREEE (reference sequence). The V gene lost 4 bases and the J gene lost 3 bases, with 4 bases spanning the gap. The CDR3 loop spans 12 amino acids. The CDR3 sequence is CASSQDTGELFF. DNA of the CDR3: TGTGCCAGCAGCCAAGACACCGGGGAGCTGTTTTTT. Full variable domain (remainder filled in from reference TRBV5-4 and TRBJ2-2): ETGVTQSPTHLIKTRGQQVTLRCSSQSGHNTVSWYQQALGQGPQFIFQYYREEENGRGNFPPRFSGLQFPNYSSELNVNALELDDSALYLCASSQDTGELFFGEGSRLTVL.

This rearrangement joins TRBV5-1 to TRBJ2-5; D possibly corresponds to TRBD2 (5 bases). Germline CDR1 and CDR2: SGHRS and YFSETQ. This CDR3 has 14 amino acids. Trimming removed 0 bases at V and 1 base at J, with 7 bases between. The CDR3 reads CASSLERSQETQYF. The CDR3 DNA reads TGCGCCAGCAGCTTGGAGCGGAGCCAAGAGACCCAGTACTTC.

A single count supports this clone. V usage is TRBV6-5 and J usage is TRBJ1-1; TRBD1 matches 12 bases. Germline V gives CDR1 MNHEY, CDR2 SVGAGI. CDR3 length: 14 residues. The V gene end was trimmed by 5 bases and the J gene end by 6 bases; junction bases not matched to a gene: 4. The CDR3 reads CASSLRDRGPEAFF. The CDR3 DNA sequence: TGTGCCAGCAGTCTCAGGGACAGGGGGCCTGAAGCTTTCTTT.

This rearrangement joins TRBV28 to TRBJ1-5; the D gene is possibly TRBD1 (5 bases). Trimming left V 6 bases short and J 3 bases short, with 12 bases between. Per the germline V gene, CDR1 is MDHEN and CDR2 is SYDVKM. The CDR3 length is 14 residues. The CDR3 nucleotides read TGTGCCAGCAGCGAGCAGGGAACCAATCAGCCCCAGCATTTT. This sequence encodes CASSEQGTNQPQHF.

The rearrangement uses TRBV28 and TRBJ2-5; TRBD1 aligns across 9 bases. In germline, CDR1 is MDHEN, CDR2 SYDVKM. The CDR3 contains 16 residues. Trimming took 2 bases from V and 5 from J; bases not matched to a gene: 9. The CDR3 region has the DNA TGTGCCAGCAGTTTACCCTCGGGACAGGGCTGGGAGACCCAGTACTTC. Protein sequence: CASSLPSGQGWETQYF.

This rearrangement joins TRBV11-2 to TRBJ2-5, with 10 nucleotides matching TRBD2. This CDR3 has 18 residues. After removal of 5 bases from V and 2 bases from J, the junction contained 14 bases not matched to a gene. Germline CDR1 and CDR2: SGHAT and FQNNGV. The DNA for the CDR3 is TGTGCCAGCAGCGGAGGACTAGCGGCATCAATGAGACAAGAGACCCAGTACTTC. Amino acid sequence: CASSGGLAASMRQETQYF.